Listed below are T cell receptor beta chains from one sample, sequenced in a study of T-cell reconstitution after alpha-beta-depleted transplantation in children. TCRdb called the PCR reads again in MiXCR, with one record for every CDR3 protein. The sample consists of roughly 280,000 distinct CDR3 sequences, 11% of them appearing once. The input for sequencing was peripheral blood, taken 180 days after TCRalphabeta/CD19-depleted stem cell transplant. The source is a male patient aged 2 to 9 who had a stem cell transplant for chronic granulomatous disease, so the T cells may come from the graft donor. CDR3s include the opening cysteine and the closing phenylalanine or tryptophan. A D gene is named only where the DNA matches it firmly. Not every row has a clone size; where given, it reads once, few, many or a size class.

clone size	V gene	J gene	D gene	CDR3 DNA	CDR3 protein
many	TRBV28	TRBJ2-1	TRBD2	TGTGCCAGCAGTAGACTAGCTTCAAACAATGAGCAGTTCTTC	CASSRLASNNEQFF
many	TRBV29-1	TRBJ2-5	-	TGCAGCGTTGAGGGCAGGGAGTCGGAGACCCAGTACTTC	CSVEGRESETQYF
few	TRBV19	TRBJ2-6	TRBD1	TGTGCCACCTCCCGGGACAGGGTTAGCTCTGGGGCCAACGTCCTGACTTTC	CATSRDRVSSGANVLTF
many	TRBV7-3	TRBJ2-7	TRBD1	TGTGCCAGCAGCTTAACTAATTTGGGACAGGGGGCCCACGAGCAGTACTTC	CASSLTNLGQGAHEQYF
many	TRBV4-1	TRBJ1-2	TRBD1	TGCGCCAGCAGCCAAGATGGAATCCTGCCGGACAGGGAAGGACATGGCTACACCTTC	CASSQDGILPDREGHGYTF
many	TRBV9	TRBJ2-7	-	TGTGCCAGCAGCGTAGGTAGCGACCCCTCCTACGAGCAGTACTTC	CASSVGSDPSYEQYF
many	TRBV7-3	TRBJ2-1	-	TGTGCCAGCAGCTTATACGCGGGGAGTAGGAGTGAGCAGTTCTTC	CASSLYAGSRSEQFF
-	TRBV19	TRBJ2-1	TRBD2	TGTGCCAGTACTCGGACTAGCGGCTACAATGAGCAGTTCTTC	CASTRTSGYNEQFF
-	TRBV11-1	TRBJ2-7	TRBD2	TGTGCCAGCAGCCTATTCCGGGACTATTTTCTTTCTCTCTCCTACGAGCAGTACTTC	CASSLFRDYFLSLSYEQYF
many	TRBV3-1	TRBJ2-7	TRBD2	TGTGCCAGCAGCCAAGGGTTACTAGCGACCTACGAGCAGTACTTC	CASSQGLLATYEQYF
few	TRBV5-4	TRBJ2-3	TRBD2	TGTGCCAGCAGCCACCCCCTAGCGGGAGGGCCGGGTACGCAGTATTTT	CASSHPLAGGPGTQYF
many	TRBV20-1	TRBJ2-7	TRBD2	TGCAGTGCTAGAGAACTAGCGGGAGGTTACGTGCAGTACTTC	CSARELAGGYVQYF
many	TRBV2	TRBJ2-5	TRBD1	TGTGCCAGCGGGACCGGCGCTCATTACAGGACCGGACAGGACCAAGAGACCCAGTACTTC	CASGTGAHYRTGQDQETQYF
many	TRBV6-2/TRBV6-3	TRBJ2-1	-	TGTGCCAGCAGTCTATTTTCTCGCAATGAGCAGTTCTTC	CASSLFSRNEQFF
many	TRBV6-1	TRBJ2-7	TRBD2	TGTGCCAGCAGACGACTAGCGGGACATTCTAATCCCTCCTACGAGCAGTACTTC	CASRRLAGHSNPSYEQYF
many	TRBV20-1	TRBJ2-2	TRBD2	TGCAGTGCTAGAGATAGCACTAGCGGGGGGCTGGGGGAGCTGTTTTTT	CSARDSTSGGLGELFF
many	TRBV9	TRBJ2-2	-	TGTGCCAGCAGCCCACCCGGGACAAACCCCACCGGGGAGCTGTTTTTT	CASSPPGTNPTGELFF
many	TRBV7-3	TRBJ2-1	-	TGTGCCAGCAGCTCCCCGGGCCACGGCAATGAGCAGTTCTTC	CASSSPGHGNEQFF
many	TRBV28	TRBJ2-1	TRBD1	TGTGCCAGCAGCGCCCCCGGACAGGGCCTTCGAAATGAGCAGTTCTTC	CASSAPGQGLRNEQFF
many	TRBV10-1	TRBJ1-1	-	TGCGCCAGCAGAGAACAGGGAGACGCTGAAGCTTTCTTT	CASREQGDAEAFF
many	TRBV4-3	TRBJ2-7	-	TGCGCCAGCAGCCAAGATGGTCCTAGCTCCTACGAGCAGTACTTC	CASSQDGPSSYEQYF
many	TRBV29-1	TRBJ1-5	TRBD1	TGCAGCGTTCGACAGGGGAATCAGCCCCAGCATTTT	CSVRQGNQPQHF
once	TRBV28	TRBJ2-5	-	TGTGCCAGCAGTCGGGGGGCAGGGGGCGAAGGGGGATTCGAGACCCAGTACTTC	CASSRGAGGEGGFETQYF
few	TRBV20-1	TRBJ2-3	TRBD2	TGCAGTGCCCAGAGGCAAGCGGGAGGGCCAGATACGCAGTATTTT	CSAQRQAGGPDTQYF
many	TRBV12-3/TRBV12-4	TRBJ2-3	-	TGTGCCAGCAGTTTAACCAGGGGACCAGATACGCAGTATTTT	CASSLTRGPDTQYF